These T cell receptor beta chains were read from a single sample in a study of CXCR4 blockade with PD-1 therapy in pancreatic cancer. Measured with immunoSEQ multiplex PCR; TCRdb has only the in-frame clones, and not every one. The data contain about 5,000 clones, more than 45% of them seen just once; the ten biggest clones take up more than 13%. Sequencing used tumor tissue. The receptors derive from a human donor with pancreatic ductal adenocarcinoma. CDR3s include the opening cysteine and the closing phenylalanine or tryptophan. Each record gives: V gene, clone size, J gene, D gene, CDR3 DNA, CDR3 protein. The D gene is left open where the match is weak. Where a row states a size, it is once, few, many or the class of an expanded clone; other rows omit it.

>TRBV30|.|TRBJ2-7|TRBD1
TGTGCCTGGACGGGACAGGGGCCCAAGCAGTACTTC
CAWTGQGPKQYF
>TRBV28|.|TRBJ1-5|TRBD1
TGTGCCAGCAGTGGCCAGCGGGACAGCCTCATAGAGGGCCAGCATTTT
CASSGQRDSLIEGQHF
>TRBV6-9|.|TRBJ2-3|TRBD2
TGTGCCAGCAGGACTCGGACTAGCGGGACTAGCACAGATACGCAGTATTTT
CASRTRTSGTSTDTQYF
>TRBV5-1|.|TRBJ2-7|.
TGCGCCAGCAGCTTCCTCCGGGACCTTCCTTGGGAGCAGTACTTC
CASSFLRDLPWEQYF
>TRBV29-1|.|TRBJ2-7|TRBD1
TGCAGCGTTCTACAGGGGTCCTCCTACGAGCAGTACTTC
CSVLQGSSYEQYF
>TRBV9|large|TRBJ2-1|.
TGTGCCAGCAGCGTAGTGGGAGACAATGAGCAGTTCTTC
CASSVVGDNEQFF
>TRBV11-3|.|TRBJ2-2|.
TGTGCCAGCAGCTGGACCGATTCCACTGGGGAGCTGTTTTTT
CASSWTDSTGELFF
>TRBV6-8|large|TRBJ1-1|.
TGTGCCAGCGGGTCGGGGGGGCGTACTGAAGCTTTCTTT
CASGSGGRTEAFF
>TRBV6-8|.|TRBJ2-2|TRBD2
TGTGCCAGCCCCAGTGCGGGAGGGACCGGGGAGCTGTTTTTT
CASPSAGGTGELFF
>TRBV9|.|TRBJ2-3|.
TGTGCCAGCAGCGCCGGGGGTGGGGATACGCAGTATTTT
CASSAGGGDTQYF
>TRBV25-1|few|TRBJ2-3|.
TGTGCCAGCAGTTCCCCCACAGATACGCAGTATTTT
CASSSPTDTQYF
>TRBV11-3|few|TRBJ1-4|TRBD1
TGTGCCAGCAGCTCGGACAGGGGAGATGAAAAACTGTTTTTT
CASSSDRGDEKLFF
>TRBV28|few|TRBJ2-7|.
TGTGCCAGCAGTTTGGGGGACAAACCCTACGAGCAGTACTTC
CASSLGDKPYEQYF
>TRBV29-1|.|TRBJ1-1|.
TGCAGCGTTCGACAGATTGTAATGAACACTGAAGCTTTCTTT
CSVRQIVMNTEAFF
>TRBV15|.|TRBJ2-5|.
TGTGCCACCAGCAGCCCCTTAGGGGGGATATCCAGGGGGGAGACCCAGTACTTC
CATSSPLGGISRGETQYF
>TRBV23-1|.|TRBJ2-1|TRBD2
TGCGCCAGCAGTCAATCTCCCTACCCGGGAGCGGGAGTAAACAATGAGCAGTTCTTC
CASSQSPYPGAGVNNEQFF
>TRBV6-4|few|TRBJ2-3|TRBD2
TGTGCCAGCAGCCGGGGACTAGGACACACAGATACGCAGTATTTT
CASSRGLGHTDTQYF
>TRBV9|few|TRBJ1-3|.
TGTGCCAGCAGTTATAGGGGTTTGCACACCATATATTTT
CASSYRGLHTIYF
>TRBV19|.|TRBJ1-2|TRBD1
TGTGCCAGTGCGGACAGGGGCAATTATAGCTACACCTTC
CASADRGNYSYTF
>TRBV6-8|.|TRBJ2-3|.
TGTGCCAGCCGGCTTAGCGGTACAGATACGCAGTATTTT
CASRLSGTDTQYF
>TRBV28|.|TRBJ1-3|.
TGTGCCAGCAGTTTGGTACGGTCGGAAAACACCATATATTTT
CASSLVRSENTIYF
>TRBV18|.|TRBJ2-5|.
TGTGCCAGCTCACCCGCCTTTGGAGAGACCCAGTACTTC
CASSPAFGETQYF
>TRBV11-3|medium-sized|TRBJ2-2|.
TGTGCCAGCAGCTTATCGGCGTGGCAGGGGTCCGGGGAGCTGTTTTTT
CASSLSAWQGSGELFF
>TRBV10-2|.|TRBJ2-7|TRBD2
TGCGCCAGCAGTTCGACTAGCGGGACCCCAACCTACGAGCAGTACTTC
CASSSTSGTPTYEQYF
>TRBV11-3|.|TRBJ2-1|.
TGTGCCAGCAGGGAGGCCAACGATGATAGGTACAATGAGCAGTTCTTC
CASREANDDRYNEQFF
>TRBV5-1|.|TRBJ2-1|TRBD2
TGCGCCAGCAGCTCCCAGACTAGCGGGAGAACAAATGAGCAGTTCTTC
CASSSQTSGRTNEQFF
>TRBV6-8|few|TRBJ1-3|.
TGTGCCAGCAGCCGGGACCCTGGACTCGGAAACACCATATATTTT
CASSRDPGLGNTIYF
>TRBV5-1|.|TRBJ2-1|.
TGCGCCAGCAGCTTACGGGGCAGCAGCTCCTACAATGAGCAGTTCTTC
CASSLRGSSSYNEQFF
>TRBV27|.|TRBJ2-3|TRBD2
TGTGCCAGCAGTTCCGGACTAGCGGGAGGTGTAGATACGCAGTATTTT
CASSSGLAGGVDTQYF
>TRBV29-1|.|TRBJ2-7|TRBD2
TGCAGCGTGGGACTAGAGGCGGGCGAGCAGTACTTC
CSVGLEAGEQYF
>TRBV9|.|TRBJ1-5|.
TGTGCCAGCACAGGTGAAGCTAATCAGCCCCAGCATTTT
CASTGEANQPQHF
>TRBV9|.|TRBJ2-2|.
TGTGCCAGCAGCTTGACGGGCGGCACCGGGGAGCTGTTTTTT
CASSLTGGTGELFF
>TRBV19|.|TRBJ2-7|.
TGTGCCAGTAGTCCTGGGGCTACCCTCGAGCAGTACTTC
CASSPGATLEQYF
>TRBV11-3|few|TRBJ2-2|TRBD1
TGTGCCAGCAGCTTGGGACAGGGTAAAGGGGAGCTGTTTTTT
CASSLGQGKGELFF
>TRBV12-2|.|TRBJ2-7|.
TGTGCAAGTCCCTCCTCGGGACACGGACCCTACGAGCAGTACTTC
CASPSSGHGPYEQYF
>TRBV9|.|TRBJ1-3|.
TGTGCCAGTAACCCAGGTGCTGGAAACACCATATATTTT
CASNPGAGNTIYF
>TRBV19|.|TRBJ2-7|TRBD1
TGTGCCAGTAGTCTTACCGGGACAGGCTCCTACGAGCAGTACTTC
CASSLTGTGSYEQYF
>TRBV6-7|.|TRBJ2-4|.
TGTGCCAGCAGCCCGGGAGACCTAGCCAAAAACATTCAGTACTTC
CASSPGDLAKNIQYF
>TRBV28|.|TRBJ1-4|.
TGTGCCAGCTCCAGGGGAGATGAAAAACTGTTTTTT
CASSRGDEKLFF
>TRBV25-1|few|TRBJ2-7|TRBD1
TGTGCCAGCAATTTTCCGGGACAGGGTAAATACGAGCAGTACTTC
CASNFPGQGKYEQYF
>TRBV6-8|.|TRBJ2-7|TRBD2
TGTGCCATCAGTCGGGAGGTACGCGCCGAGCAGTACTTC
CAISREVRAEQYF
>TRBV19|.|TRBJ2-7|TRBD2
TGTGCCAGTAGTCTGACTAGCGGGTCTTTCTACGAGCAGTACTTC
CASSLTSGSFYEQYF
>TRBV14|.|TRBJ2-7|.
TGTGCCAGCAGCCAGGGACTCGAGCAGTACTTC
CASSQGLEQYF
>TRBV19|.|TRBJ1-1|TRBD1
TGTGCCAGTAGTACAGACAGGGTGATTTTTGGTGCCACTGAAGCTTTCTTT
CASSTDRVIFGATEAFF
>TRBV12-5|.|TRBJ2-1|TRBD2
TGTGCCCTTGACGGGGCGGGAGGGCCATTCATTACTCCGCGGGCAGATGAGCAGTTCTTC
CALDGAGGPFITPRADEQFF
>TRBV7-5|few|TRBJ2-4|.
TGTGCCAGCAGCTATGGGACAGGGATAGCCAAAAACATTCAGTACTTC
CASSYGTGIAKNIQYF
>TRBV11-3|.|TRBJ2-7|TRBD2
TGTGCCAGCAGCTTAGGAGCTGGGACTAGCGGAGGCGAGCAGTACTTC
CASSLGAGTSGGEQYF
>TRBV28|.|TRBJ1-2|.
TGTGCCAGCAGCATACAGAACTATGGCTACACCTTC
CASSIQNYGYTF
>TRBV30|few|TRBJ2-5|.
TGTGCCTGGAGCCGAATGGGGGAGACCCAGTACTTC
CAWSRMGETQYF
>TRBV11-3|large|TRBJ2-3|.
TGTGCCAGCAGCCTCCCGGGCAGCTTATCCACAGATACGCAGTATTTT
CASSLPGSLSTDTQYF
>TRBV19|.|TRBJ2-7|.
TGTGCCAGTAGCTTAGGGTGGAACAGGGGGGGATACGAGCAGTACTTC
CASSLGWNRGGYEQYF
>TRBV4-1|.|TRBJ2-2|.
TGCGCCAGCAGCCAAGGAGGATACACCGGGGAGCTGTTTTTT
CASSQGGYTGELFF
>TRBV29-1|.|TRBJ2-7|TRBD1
TGCAGCGTTGGGATGGGACAGTCCTACGAGCAGTACTTC
CSVGMGQSYEQYF
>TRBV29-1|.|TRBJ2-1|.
TGCAGCGTTGGTAGCGGCTCTTACAATGAGCAGTTCTTC
CSVGSGSYNEQFF
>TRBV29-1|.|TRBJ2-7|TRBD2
TGCAGCGTCGGACTAGCGGGAGACGAGCAGTACTTC
CSVGLAGDEQYF
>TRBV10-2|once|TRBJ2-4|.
TGCGCCAGCAGTGATTCCTCCACCATTCAGTACTTC
CASSDSSTIQYF
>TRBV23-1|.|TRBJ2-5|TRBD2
TGCGCCAGCCCCCGGAGCGGGAGATACCCAGAGACCCAGTACTTC
CASPRSGRYPETQYF
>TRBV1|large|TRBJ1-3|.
TGCACCAGCAGCCCAACAGGGGTGTCTGGAAACACCATATATTTT
CTSSPTGVSGNTIYF
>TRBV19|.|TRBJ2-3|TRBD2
TGTGCCAGTAGTATGTCAGCTAGCGGAACAGATACGCAGTATTTT
CASSMSASGTDTQYF
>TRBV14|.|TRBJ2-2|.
TGTGCCAGCAGCCAAGCAAACCGGTTCTACCGGGGGGAGCTGTTTTTT
CASSQANRFYRGELFF